This TCR beta chain was identified in a study of cytomegalovirus exposure and HLA in healthy donors. The V and J ends lost 4 bases and 0 bases respectively, with 5 bases between them. Germline CDR1 LNHDA, CDR2 SQIVND (reference sequence). The CDR3 runs to 13 residues. With 60 Vbeta and 13 Jbeta primers, the PCR was carried out. Method: immunoSEQ multiplex PCR; TCRdb's copy keeps in-frame clones and lacks some. The sample's table shows 65,000 to 85,000 clones. Note on this clone: The antigen remains unidentified.

Study-wide findings and caveats: In presence/absence analyses, roughly uniform sequencing depth across donors was assumed. With DRB1 most and HLA-C fewest, TCR association rates differed between HLA loci in a later analysis.

The clonotype originates from a woman younger than 45 in good health and CMV-seronegative. The chain joins TRBV19 to TRBJ2-3, with unresolved D. The sample taken for sequencing was PBMCs. The CDR3 loop reads CASSKLSTDTQYF. CDR3 nucleotides: TGTGCCAGTAGTAAGCTTAGCACAGATACGCAGTATTTT.